This is a list of T cell receptor beta chains from one sample in a study of cytomegalovirus exposure and HLA in healthy donors. Clones were read by immunoSEQ multiplex PCR, and TCRdb kept only the in-frame ones, dropping some. The top ten hold roughly 0.82% of the sample, which has more than 85,000 clones, about 95% seen once. The material sequenced was PBMCs. Receptors were obtained from a woman between 18 and 29 years old in good health and CMV-seronegative. Each CDR3 is given with its conserved first and last residue.

TRBV5-1,TRBJ2-7,CASSAGTGGNYEQYF
TRBV27,TRBJ2-7,CASSTLAGNEQYF
TRBV18,TRBJ2-5,CASSPPSGAIQETQYF
TRBV6-5,TRBJ1-4,CASSSAGTNEKLFF
TRBV6-5,TRBJ1-2,CASRSGTNGYTF
TRBV18,TRBJ2-5,CASSPPGQGQETQYF
TRBV29-1,TRBJ2-7,CSVRGQVAGEQYF
TRBV9,TRBJ2-7,CASSVDSRSNSYEQYF
TRBV28,TRBJ1-5,CASSVQGNQPQHF
TRBV5-1,TRBJ2-7,CASSLPLAGGSAYEQYF
TRBV29-1,TRBJ1-2,CSVERDRAYGYTF
TRBV7-3,TRBJ1-6,CASSLKQDSPLHF
TRBV5-4,TRBJ1-1,CASSSPTGISGAFF
TRBV28,TRBJ1-5,CASIPSAGESNQPQHF
TRBV9,TRBJ1-2,CASSVAQGRRDGYTF
TRBV19,TRBJ1-1,CASSIGTGMNTEAFF
TRBV11-2,TRBJ2-7,CASSSAAGTGYYEQYF
TRBV21-1,TRBJ1-1,CASSKRGDRGGENTEAFF
TRBV10-3,TRBJ1-2,CAISREGNYGYTF